The 12 T cell receptor beta chains presented below share a single source sample, sequenced in a study of blood T cells in healthy people across ages. Next came a second PCR, run for roughly 6 to 11 cycles, which used a sample-barcoded 5' primer along with a J-beta primer mix. Each CDR3 protein gets one entry after TCRdb re-called the 5' RACE reads with MiXCR. The table includes 750,000 to 950,000 distinct CDR3 sequences, about 27% detected once. Separately, the same data were catalogued under a study of T cells of mothers and their children.

The sample consisted of blood. These receptors were collected from a woman in her thirties or forties in good health.

This clonotype was detected a few times. This sequence joins TRBV29-1 and TRBJ2-1, with TRBD1 matching over 8 bases. The V gene's germline CDR1 is SQVTM and CDR2 ANQGSEA. The CDR3 runs 15 residues. V lost 6 bases to trimming and J lost 2 bases; unmatched junction nucleotides: 9. The CDR3 DNA is TGCAGCGTGGACAATGGACAGGGACCCTACAATGAGCAGTTCTTC. Translated, it gives CSVDNGQGPYNEQFF.

Note on this clonotype: Sequence at one end of the junction differs from germline and may be a read error. The chain uses TRBV9 and TRBJ1-1, with D hard to call. The CDR3 sequence is 13 residues long. CDR1 SGDLS and CDR2 YYNGEE come from the germline V gene. CDR3: CASTPRMNTGAFF. CDR3 bases: TGTGCCAGCACCCCGAGGATGAACACTGGAGCTTTCTTT.

The chain has TRBV4-1 and TRBJ2-3; no clear D. The germline V gene encodes CDR1 MGHRA and CDR2 YSYEKL. V was clipped by 0 bases and J by 4 bases, with 11 bases between them. The CDR3 contains 15 residues. As DNA, the CDR3 is TGCGCCAGCAGCCAAGATGGAGCCGGCCCAGATACGCAGTATTTT. The encoded protein is CASSQDGAGPDTQYF.

A few counts support this clonotype. V gene TRBV18 combines with J gene TRBJ2-1; 8 positions match TRBD2. CDR1 is KGHSH and CDR2 is LQKENI in the germline V gene. The CDR3 length is 15 residues. V shed 3 bases and J 4 bases; nucleotides not matched to a gene: 5. The CDR3 bases are TGTGCCAGCTCACCTGGGACTAGGGAGTACAATGAGCAGTTCTTC. Translation gives CASSPGTREYNEQFF.

This clonotype came up a few times. The chain employs TRBV2 and TRBJ1-1, with D unresolved. The CDR3 is 14 amino acids. Germline CDR1 SNHLY, CDR2 FYNNEI. Trimming removed 6 bases at V and 4 bases at J, with 15 bases between. The CDR3 reads CASRREGVGTEAFF. CDR3 nucleotide sequence: TGTGCCAGCAGAAGGGAGGGTGTCGGCACTGAAGCTTTCTTT.

This chain connects TRBV7-2 to TRBJ1-5; D is unclear. The CDR3 sequence is 12 residues long. Germline assignment: CDR1 SGHTA and CDR2 FQGNSA. The V and J ends lost 10 bases and 7 bases respectively, with 14 bases between them. The CDR3 sequence is CATSAGYQPQHF. The DNA of the CDR3 is TGTGCCACTTCCGCGGGGTACCAGCCCCAGCATTTT.

Comments on this clonotype: This may stem from a read error, because a much larger clone lies one nucleotide away. The chain has TRBV7-8 and TRBJ2-1, with D maybe TRBD2 (5 bases). Germline V gene sequence: CDR1 SGHVS, CDR2 FQNEAQ. Trimming pared 3 bases from V and 8 bases from J, leaving 14 bases between. The CDR3 totals 14 residues. CDR3 coding DNA: TGTGCCAGCAGCTTTTTGGGAGAAATCGATGAGCAGTTCTTC. As protein: CASSFLGEIDEQFF.

This chain joins TRBV3-1 and TRBJ1-2; 10 nucleotides match TRBD1. J lost 3 bases, V lost 6 bases, and 13 bases had no gene match. Germline V gene lookup returns CDR1 LGHDT and CDR2 YNNKEL (reference sequence). The CDR3 sequence is 17 residues long. The CDR3 reads CASSPSGTGVNDYGYTF. The CDR3 DNA reads TGTGCCAGCAGTCCCTCCGGGACAGGGGTGAATGACTATGGCTACACCTTC.

The chain carries TRBV12-3 or TRBV12-4 and TRBJ2-5; a possible D gene is TRBD1 (6 bases). This CDR3 comprises 15 residues. V gave up 6 bases and J gave up 0 bases, with 14 bases separating them. Written as DNA, the CDR3 is TGTGCCAGCAGGGCCGGGACATACTACCAAGAGACCCAGTACTTC. This encodes CASRAGTYYQETQYF.

This clonotype showed up many times. J is TRBJ2-7 and V is TRBV9; 7 nucleotides align to TRBD1. The length of the CDR3 is 14 residues. Looked up from germline, CDR1 is SGDLS and CDR2 is YYNGEE. V was clipped by 3 bases and J by 4 bases; unmatched bases: 7. CDR3 sequence reads: CASSEHGTAYEQYF. The DNA for the CDR3 is TGTGCCAGCAGCGAACACGGGACAGCTTACGAGCAGTACTTC.

In this sample, this clonotype turned up a few times. The chain couples TRBV7-2 to TRBJ2-3, with TRBD2 matching 11 bases. Per the germline V gene, CDR1 is SGHTA and CDR2 is FQGNSA. This CDR3 is 17 amino acids long. V shed 4 bases, J shed 8 bases, and the junction held 14 bases outside the gene matches. The CDR3 DNA is TGTGCCAGCAGCTCCCGCCCGACTAGCGGGGCCGGGGGTACGCAGTATTTT. Residues: CASSSRPTSGAGGTQYF.

About this clonotype itself: A clone one base away is much larger, so this may be a read error. V is TRBV7-2 and J is TRBJ1-2, with D perhaps matching TRBD1 (5 bases). The CDR3 runs 13 residues. CDR1 is SGHTA and CDR2 is FQGNSA in the germline V gene. Trimming took off 2 bases at V and 8 bases at J, with 12 bases between the two ends. The CDR3 nucleotides read TGTACCAGCAGCTTATGGGGGGTGGAAGGCTACACCTTC. Amino acid sequence: CTSSLWGVEGYTF.